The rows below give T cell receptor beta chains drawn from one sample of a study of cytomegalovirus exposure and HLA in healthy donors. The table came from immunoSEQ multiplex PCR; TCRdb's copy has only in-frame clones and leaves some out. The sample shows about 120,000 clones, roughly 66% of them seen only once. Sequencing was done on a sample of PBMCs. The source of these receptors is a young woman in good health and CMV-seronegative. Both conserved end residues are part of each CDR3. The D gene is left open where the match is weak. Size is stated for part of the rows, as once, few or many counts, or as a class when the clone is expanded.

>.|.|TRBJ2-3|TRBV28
CASSFFGRPTDTQYF
TGTGCCAGCAGTTTCTTCGGGAGACCCACAGATACGCAGTATTTT
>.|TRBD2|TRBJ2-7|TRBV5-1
CASSLASGNYEQYF
TGCGCCAGCAGCTTGGCTAGCGGGAACTACGAGCAGTACTTC
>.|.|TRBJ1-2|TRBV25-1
CASSSRVTDTYGYTF
TGTGCCAGCAGTTCACGTGTGACAGACACCTATGGCTACACCTTC
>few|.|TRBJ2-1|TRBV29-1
CSVVTGFSYNEQFF
TGCAGCGTTGTTACAGGGTTCTCCTACAATGAGCAGTTCTTC
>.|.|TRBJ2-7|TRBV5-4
CASSHRGGGSYEQYF
TGTGCCAGCAGCCACAGGGGGGGCGGGAGTTACGAGCAGTACTTC
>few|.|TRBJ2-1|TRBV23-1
CASRQDGDNEQFF
TGCGCCAGCAGGCAGGACGGGGACAATGAGCAGTTCTTC
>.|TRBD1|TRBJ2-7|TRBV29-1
CSVGRQGAPYEQYF
TGCAGCGTTGGCCGACAGGGGGCCCCCTACGAGCAGTACTTC
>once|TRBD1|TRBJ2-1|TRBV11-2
CASSARRDSNNEQFF
TGTGCCAGCAGCGCCCGACGGGACAGCAACAATGAGCAGTTCTTC
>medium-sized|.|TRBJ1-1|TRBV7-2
CASNLLGSTEAFF
TGTGCCAGCAACCTACTCGGGAGTACTGAAGCTTTCTTT
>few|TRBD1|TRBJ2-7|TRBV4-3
CASSQDRGGYEQYF
TGCGCCAGCAGCCAGGACAGGGGCGGGTACGAGCAGTACTTC
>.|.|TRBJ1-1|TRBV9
CASSPPGVGDTEAFF
TGTGCCAGCAGCCCTCCGGGGGTAGGAGACACTGAAGCTTTCTTT
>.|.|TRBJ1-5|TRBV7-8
CASSLARAGIQPQHF
TGTGCCAGCAGCTTAGCGCGTGCGGGGATTCAGCCCCAGCATTTT
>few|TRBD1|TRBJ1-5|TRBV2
CASRDRVIQPQHF
TGTGCCAGCAGGGACAGGGTTATTCAGCCCCAGCATTTT
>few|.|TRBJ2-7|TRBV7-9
CASSLGPGEGYEQYF
TGTGCCAGCAGCCTAGGCCCCGGGGAAGGGTACGAGCAGTACTTC
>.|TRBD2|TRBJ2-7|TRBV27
CASSGLAGRGEQYF
TGTGCCAGCAGTGGACTAGCGGGAAGGGGGGAGCAGTACTTC
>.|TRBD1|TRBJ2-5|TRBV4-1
CASSQGRGRKKNRETQYF
TGCGCCAGCAGCCAAGGCAGGGGGCGAAAAAAAAACCGTGAGACCCAGTACTTC
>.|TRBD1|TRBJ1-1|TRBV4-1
CASSSDRGRTEAFF
TGCGCCAGCAGCTCGGACAGGGGGCGGACTGAAGCTTTCTTT
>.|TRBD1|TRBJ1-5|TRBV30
CAWSDTGGQHF
TGTGCCTGGAGCGACACAGGGGGCCAGCATTTT